This T cell receptor beta chain comes out of a study of blood T cell repertoires in COVID-19 (dated by TCRdb to the early 2020s). Describing the broader study: Samples covering the acute and convalescent phases of COVID-19 were provided by collaborators in the United States, Italy and Spain. The material from the prospective study consisted of cDNA or gDNA derived from T cells, B-cell-depleted T cells, or PBMCs. The dataset comprised deeply sampled blood TCRbeta repertoires from subjects exposed to, actively infected with, or recovered from COVID-19. The repertoires were made available in a free public database intended to serve as a resource for research on the immune response to SARS-CoV-2. Samples were obtained from the ongoing ImmuneRACE study (first 160 participants) and from 1,254 subjects provided by 6 global collaborators. Nearly every sample came with metadata listing a de-identified subject ID, COVID-19 status, age in years and sex. Where HLA class I and class II types were available, the types were taken from metadata supplied by the sample provider, not from assay-based typing.

The study at large found these results: The amount of clinical and demographic metadata varied by source and participant and was provided uncurated.

TCRbeta CDR3 regions were amplified from genomic DNA by means of the immunoSEQ Assay, a bias-controlled multiplex PCR. Processing in the source paper ran as follows. The number of nucleated cells in each sample was estimated from the amplification of reference gene primers within the assay. To quantify the absolute abundance of each unique TCRbeta CDR3 rearrangement, sequence reads were collapsed and filtered. For each sample, productive Simpson clonality was calculated as the square root of Simpson's diversity index across productive rearrangements. Held by TCRdb, this immuneACCESS table contains in-frame sequences only and omits some clones. Under half of the omission traces to an unresolved V gene where checked; the cause of the rest is unknown. The V and J calls and the clone size are those of that table, but D and trimming were determined from the DNA. The sample table holds roughly 150,000 clones, of which around 80% were seen once. The ten largest clones take up roughly 19% of the sample.

Points on this clone: Its target antigen remains unknown. No much larger clonotype is one base removed from it; base qualities were not supplied.

Collaborating institutions collected whole blood in K2EDTA tubes following their own protocols. For TCRbeta analysis, collaborators shipped samples as frozen whole blood, isolated PBMCs, or DNA extracted from either of those sample types. The sequenced sample was peripheral blood. The source of this sequence is a woman older than 75 with acute or convalescent COVID-19.

The nucleotides are TGCAGTGTCAGGACAGGCTATGGCTACACCTTC. Translated, this gives CSVRTGYGYTF. This sequence uses TRBV20-1 and TRBJ1-2; 7 junctional bases match TRBD1. Looking up the germline V gene (reference sequence) yields CDR1 DFQATT and CDR2 SNEGSKA. V is cut back by 7 bases and J by 4 bases, with 3 bases in the junction unmatched. The CDR3 contains 11 residues, cysteine and phenylalanine counted. This entry keeps only the CDR3 DNA: 33 bases, framed from base 1.